This TCR beta chain emerged from a study of response to subunit inactivated influenza vaccine. Per the germline V gene, CDR1 is WSHSY and CDR2 is SAAADI. The CDR3 loop spans 15 amino acids. The V gene lost 3 bases and the J gene lost 0 bases, with 11 bases spanning the gap. A single record per CDR3 protein comes from TCRdb applying MiXCR to the RT-PCR reads. The table lists just under 550,000 distinct CDR3 sequences, roughly 23% of them singletons, with around 2.8% in the top ten. This clonotype was counted between two and nine times. This same sample was also taken into another study, of T cells expressing NK-cell markers. According to that study: A 5'RACE template switching approach incorporating UMIs was used to make TCR beta cDNA. The contribution of dominant NKG2C+ clonotypes to CD8+ T cells in six or seven donors was roughly 1.0-8%. The HCMV specificity of the expanded NKG2C+ T cell clones stayed unresolved.

The source of this sequence is a man in his fifties who received an inactivated influenza vaccine. The chain couples TRBV10-2 to TRBJ1-1; the D gene is possibly TRBD1 (6 bases). Material: CD4+ T cells sorted from PBMCs, obtained less than 13 days after vaccination. The CDR3 coding sequence is TGCGCCAGCAGTGACAGGGGATTTATGAACACTGAAGCTTTCTTT. It yields the protein CASSDRGFMNTEAFF.